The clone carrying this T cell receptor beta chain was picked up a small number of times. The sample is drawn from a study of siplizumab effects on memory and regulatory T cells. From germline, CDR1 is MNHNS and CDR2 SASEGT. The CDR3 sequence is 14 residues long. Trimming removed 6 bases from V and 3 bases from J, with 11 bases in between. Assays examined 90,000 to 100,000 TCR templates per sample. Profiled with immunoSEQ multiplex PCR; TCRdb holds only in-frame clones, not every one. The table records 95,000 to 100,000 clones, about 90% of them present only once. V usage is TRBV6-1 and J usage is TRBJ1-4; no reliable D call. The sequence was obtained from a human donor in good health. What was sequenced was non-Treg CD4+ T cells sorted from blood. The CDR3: CASRAPWANEKLFF. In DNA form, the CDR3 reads TGTGCCAGCAGAGCACCCTGGGCTAATGAAAAACTGTTTTTT.